Detailed here is one TCR beta chain. The antigen remains unidentified. Version v3.0 of the immunoSEQ assay ran at survey level. Data came from immunoSEQ multiplex PCR; TCRdb stores just in-frame clones and leaves some out. The sample has just over 20,000 clones; around 80% are singletons. The data were obtained in a study of long-term antiretroviral therapy in people with HIV. Findings of the study overall: The data indicate that diversity increased after ART but remained below transplant donor controls. CDR3 length ranges were narrower in HIV repertoires than in controls. Regardless of time point, clones expanded before ART dominated the repertoire.

HIV-positive participants all received treatment in the United States. Sequenced here: unsorted PBMCs, sampled 4.1 years after starting antiretroviral therapy. The sequence was collected from a woman in her forties with HIV.

In DNA, the CDR3 is TGTGCCATTGGGACAGGTGCCTATGGCTACACCTTC. It codes for CAIGTGAYGYTF. This chain uses TRBV10-3 with TRBJ1-2; 8 positions agree with TRBD1. This CDR3 region has 12 residues. V gave up 9 bases and J gave up 4 bases; unmatched junction bases: 4. Germline assignment: CDR1 ENHRY and CDR2 SYGVKD.